This passage covers 2 T cell receptor beta chains from one sample sequenced in a study of shared clonotypes between healthy human individuals. Assay used: immunoSEQ multiplex PCR; TCRdb lists only in-frame clones, some missing. The top ten hold roughly 0.45% of the sample, which has approximately 1.5 million clones, approximately 98% seen once. The sequenced material came from naive CD4+ T cells sorted from blood. Subset indicated: CD45RA+ positively selected. The receptors shown here come from a man younger than 45 in good health.

The chain couples TRBV11-3 to TRBJ2-2; D tentatively fits TRBD1 or TRBD2 (5 bases each). CDR1 is SGHNT and CDR2 is YENEEA in the germline V gene. V lost 5 bases and J lost 2, with 9 bases in between. The CDR3 loop spans 14 amino acids. The CDR3 sequence: CASSPGPNTGELFF. CDR3 in DNA: TGTGCCAGCAGCCCGGGACCCAACACCGGGGAGCTGTTTTTT.

This chain links TRBV30 with TRBJ2-7, with D uncertain. V was cut by 1 base and J by 1 base, with 5 bases left in between. Per germline, CDR1 GTSNPN and CDR2 SVGIG (reference sequence). The CDR3 totals 12 residues. The CDR3 loop is CAWSGASYEQYF. In nucleotides, the CDR3 is TGTGCCTGGAGTGGGGCATCCTACGAGCAGTACTTC.